The sequence of this T cell receptor (beta chain) was determined in a study of Ad26.COV2.S vaccination and SARS-CoV-2 variants. Produced via immunoSEQ multiplex PCR; TCRdb's table is partial and in-frame only. The sample has roughly 380,000 clones, 88% seen once; the top ten hold 3.6%. Study-level points and caveats: In vaccinated individuals, spike-specific CD8+ and CD4+ T cell responses reportedly displayed substantial breadth.

This clone has just a few counts. Its specificity is unknown. Germline values: CDR1 SEHNR, CDR2 FQNEAQ (reference sequence). The V end was cut by 1 base, the J end by 4 bases, with 10 bases between. The length of the CDR3 is 14 residues. The treatment was: roughly 19 received Ad26.COV2.S at low or high dose, single or two shots; about 5 received placebo; per-sample allocation not given. Vaccine and placebo recipients were sampled on day 63 after the first injection. Adults aged 18-55 years in Boston included the donor. This material consisted of peripheral blood, taken in a trial of Ad26.COV2.S vaccine versus placebo. The chain uses TRBV7-9 and TRBJ1-2, with D maybe TRBD1 (5 bases). The sequence came from a person aged 18-60 years who received the Ad26.COV2.S COVID-19 vaccine or a placebo. The chain's CDR3 is CASSLEAGFYGYTF. The CDR3 bases are TGTGCCAGCAGCTTAGAGGCAGGGTTCTATGGCTACACCTTC.